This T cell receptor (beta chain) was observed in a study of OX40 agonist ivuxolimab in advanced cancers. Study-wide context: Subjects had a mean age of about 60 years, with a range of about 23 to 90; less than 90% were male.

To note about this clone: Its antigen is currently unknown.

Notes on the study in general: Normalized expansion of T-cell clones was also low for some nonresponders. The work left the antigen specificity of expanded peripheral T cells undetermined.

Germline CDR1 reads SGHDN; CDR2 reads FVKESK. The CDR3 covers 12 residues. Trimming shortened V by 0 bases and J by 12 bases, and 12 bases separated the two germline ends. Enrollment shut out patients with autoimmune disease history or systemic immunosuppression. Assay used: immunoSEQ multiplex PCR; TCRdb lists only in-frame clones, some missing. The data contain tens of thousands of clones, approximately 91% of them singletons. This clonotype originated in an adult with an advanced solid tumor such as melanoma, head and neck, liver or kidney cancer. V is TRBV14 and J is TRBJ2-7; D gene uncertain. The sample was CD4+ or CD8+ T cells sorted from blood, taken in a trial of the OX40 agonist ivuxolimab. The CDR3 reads CASSQEIGIVYF. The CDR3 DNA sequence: TGTGCCAGCAGCCAAGAAATAGGGATAGTGTACTTC.